One T cell receptor (beta chain) is described in this entry. CDR3 size: 10 residues. A single record per CDR3 protein comes from TCRdb applying MiXCR to the 5' RACE reads. This sample carries 9,500 to 15,000 distinct CDR3 sequences, 51% of them seen once, and the ten largest clones take more than 10%. Treg sorting used a CD4+CD25+CD127-/low gate. The chain employs TRBV21-1 and TRBJ2-5; TRBD2, the D gene given by the table, was not confirmed from the DNA. TRBV21-1 is listed as a pseudogene. This receptor was obtained from a female donor with breast cancer. The sample taken for sequencing was tumor-infiltrating Tregs sorted from the breast tumor. CDR3 sequence reads: CASGEGPQYF. The CDR3 nucleotides read TGTGCCAGTGGGGAGGGTCCCCAGTACTTC.